The 32 T cell receptor beta chains reported below all come from one sample, sequenced in a study of T cells in Graves' hyperthyroidism and ophthalmopathy (dated by TCRdb to about 2019). The library was produced with multiplex PCR. The sequencing machine was an Illumina HiSeq 2000. TCR beta CDR3 regions were amplified from RNA transcripts. The first round of RT-PCR for the TCR CDR3 was performed with the HTBI primer set and the Qiagen OneStep RT-PCR kit. TCRdb ran its own pipeline on the public reads, namely fastp trimming at Q25 and MiXCR clone calling, and kept in-frame beta chains. A single entry per CDR3 protein holds the most common genes and DNA from its merged rows. Within this sample are 300,000 to 350,000 distinct CDR3 sequences, with over 15% of them counted one time only. The leading ten clones occupy around 34% of the sample. Source material: blood. These receptors all stem from a man younger than 45 with Graves' hyperthyroidism.

This clonotype turned up a few times. This chain links TRBV12-3 or TRBV12-4 with TRBJ1-5, with TRBD1 as a possible D gene (5 bases). Trimming left V 2 bases short and J 6 bases short, with 11 bases between. The CDR3 contains 14 residues. This CDR3 is CASSLNSGSQPQHF. In DNA, the CDR3 is TGTGCCAGCAGTTTAAACTCAGGGAGTCAGCCCCAGCATTTT.

This clonotype showed up many times. The chain has TRBV11-2 and TRBJ1-2; D is unclear. V was pared by 3 bases and J by 6 bases, with 14 bases between. This CDR3 has 14 amino acids. Germline loops: CDR1 SGHAT, CDR2 FQNNGV. The CDR3 is CASSLWPLAHGYTF. CDR3 in DNA: TGTGCCAGCAGCTTGTGGCCCCTCGCCCATGGCTACACCTTC.

The chain uses TRBV20-1 and TRBJ1-2; unclear D gene. Germline CDR1 is DFQATT and CDR2 is SNEGSKA (reference sequence). This CDR3 spans 8 amino acids. In nucleotides, the CDR3 is TGCAACGGAAATGGCTACACCTTC. Protein product: CNGNGYTF.

This clonotype was detected many times. The CDR3 DNA reads TGTGCCAGCAGCCCGGGCGGCCGAGAGACCCAGTACTTC. Translation gives CASSPGGRETQYF. The chain links TRBV11-2 to TRBJ2-5, with no clear D. This CDR3 spans 13 amino acids. Deletions cut 5 bases from V and 4 bases from J, with 11 bases between. The germline gives CDR1 SGHAT, CDR2 FQNNGV.

This clonotype showed up many times. The J gene is TRBJ2-7, the V gene TRBV6-1; 11 positions agree with TRBD2. Trimming cost V 6 bases and J 7 bases; bases outside gene matches: 5. The CDR3 sequence is 13 residues long. Germline-derived CDR1 and CDR2 are MNHNS and SASEGT. CDR3 loop: CASSYSGRGEQYF. As DNA, the CDR3 is TGTGCCAGCAGCTATAGCGGGAGGGGTGAGCAGTACTTC.

This clonotype was picked up many times. The V gene is TRBV3-1, the J gene TRBJ2-7; 7 nucleotides agree with TRBD2. The CDR3 runs 14 residues. J gave up 3 bases and V 1 base, and 3 bases lay outside the gene matches. CDR1 LGHDT and CDR2 YNNKEL come from the germline V gene (reference sequence). The CDR3 sequence is CASSQVGLDYEQYF. CDR3 coding DNA: TGTGCCAGCAGCCAAGTAGGACTAGACTACGAGCAGTACTTC.

This clonotype was picked up many times. The V and J genes are TRBV20-1 and TRBJ2-3; the match to TRBD2 covers 15 bases. Germline V gives CDR1 DFQATT, CDR2 SNEGSKA (reference sequence). V gave up 6 bases and J gave up 5 bases; unmatched junction bases: 12. The CDR3 consists of 17 residues. Here the CDR3 DNA reads TGCAGTGCCGCTGGACTAGCGGGAGGGCCCTCGAGAGATACGCAGTATTTT. Residues: CSAAGLAGGPSRDTQYF.

This clonotype was observed many times. The J gene is TRBJ2-1, the V gene TRBV11-1, with 9 bases lining up with TRBD2. This CDR3 is 16 amino acids long. Trimming removed 1 base from V and 6 bases from J; junction bases left unmatched: 7. Germline loops: CDR1 SGHAT, CDR2 FQDESV (reference sequence). The CDR3 loop reads CASSLGPGLAPNEQFF. For the CDR3, the DNA is TGTGCCAGCAGCTTAGGACCGGGACTAGCCCCCAATGAGCAGTTCTTC.

The CDR3 DNA follows: TGTGCCAGTAGTATCGGCAGGGGATACTATGGCTACACCTTC. This gives the protein CASSIGRGYYGYTF. The V call is TRBV19, the J call TRBJ1-2; D perhaps matches TRBD1 (6 bases). In germline, CDR1 is LNHDA, CDR2 SQIVND (reference sequence). Between the trimmed V and J ends, which lost 3 bases and 3 bases, there was a span of 11 bases. CDR3 length: 14 residues.

There are many counts of this clonotype. V gene TRBV29-1 combines with J gene TRBJ1-4; D gene uncertain. Germline V gene data show CDR1 as SQVTM and CDR2 as ANQGSEA. The CDR3 has 13 residues. Trimming removed 6 bases at V and 7 bases at J, with 15 bases between. As DNA, the CDR3 is TGCAGCGTAGTACAGTCGGTTGGTGAAAAACTGTTTTTT. Translated, it gives CSVVQSVGEKLFF.

The gene calls are TRBV18 and TRBJ1-1; 9 bases are shared with TRBD1. The V gene end was trimmed by 5 bases and the J gene end by 4 bases; junction bases not matched to a gene: 5. Germline V gives CDR1 KGHSH, CDR2 LQKENI. This CDR3 has 14 amino acids. The CDR3 sequence: CASSIGTGSTEAFF. The CDR3 coding sequence is TGTGCCAGCTCAATCGGGACAGGGTCCACTGAAGCTTTCTTT.

The table lists this clonotype with many counts. This chain uses TRBV2 with TRBJ1-1, with 8 bases matching TRBD1. V dropped 6 bases and J dropped 4; count of bases not matched to a gene: 7. The CDR3 loop spans 14 amino acids. The V gene's germline CDR1 is SNHLY and CDR2 FYNNEI. Here the CDR3 reads CASSIQGGVTEAFF. The CDR3 DNA follows: TGTGCCAGCAGCATACAGGGGGGAGTCACTGAAGCTTTCTTT.

This clonotype was recorded at least ten times. The chain recombines TRBV20-1 with TRBJ1-1; no clear D. This CDR3 is 13 amino acids long. Trimming pared 0 bases from V and 9 bases from J, leaving 14 bases between. The germline gives CDR1 DFQATT, CDR2 SNEGSKA (reference sequence). This CDR3 reads CSARDGTSFKAFF. In DNA form, the CDR3 reads TGCAGTGCTAGAGACGGAACCTCCTTTAAAGCTTTCTTT.

Many counts were recorded for this clonotype. V is TRBV12-3 or TRBV12-4 and J is TRBJ1-6; no clear D gene. Trimming cost V 0 bases and J 7 bases, with 10 bases left between them. CDR3 length: 15 amino acids. The CDR3 coding sequence is TGTGCCAGCAGTTTAGCGCTGGGCAGCAATTCACCCCTCCACTTT. This codes for CASSLALGSNSPLHF.

This clonotype was detected ten times or more. This chain connects TRBV11-1 to TRBJ2-1; 11 bases align to TRBD2. The V gene's germline CDR1 is SGHAT and CDR2 FQDESV (reference sequence). This CDR3 comprises 17 residues. V trimming: 3 bases; J trimming: 0 bases; junction bases outside the gene matches: 4. This chain's CDR3 is CASSLELAGDSYNEQFF. The CDR3 nucleotides are TGTGCCAGCAGCTTGGAACTAGCGGGAGACTCCTACAATGAGCAGTTCTTC.

The chain recombines TRBV20-1 with TRBJ2-7; TRBD2 aligns across 14 bases. This CDR3 region has 16 residues. Losses at the gene ends were 6 bases for V and 6 bases for J; bases not matched to a gene: 13. Per the germline V gene, CDR1 is DFQATT and CDR2 is SNEGSKA (reference sequence). The CDR3 region has the DNA TGCAGTGCCCGACTGGGACTAGCGGGAGCGGGGCGCGAGCAGTACTTC. As protein: CSARLGLAGAGREQYF.

This clonotype was counted only a few times. In nucleotides, the CDR3 is TGTGCCAGCAGCTCCATTGGGGGCGCCTACGAGCAGTACTTC. Residues: CASSSIGGAYEQYF. This chain uses TRBV7-3 with TRBJ2-7, with TRBD1 as a possible D gene (6 bases). The V gene lost 4 bases and the J gene lost 2 bases, with 12 bases spanning the gap. This CDR3 has 14 amino acids. From germline, CDR1 is SGHTA and CDR2 FQGTGA.

V is TRBV20-1 and J is TRBJ2-3; the match to TRBD2 covers 8 bases. After removal of 5 bases from V and 2 bases from J, the junction contained 3 bases not matched to a gene. CDR1 and CDR2 from the germline V gene are DFQATT and SNEGSKA (reference sequence). The CDR3 consists of 13 residues. The CDR3 reads CSAPGLATDTQYF. In nucleotides, the CDR3 is TGCAGTGCTCCCGGACTAGCCACAGATACGCAGTATTTT.

This clonotype was detected a few times. This chain connects TRBV19 to TRBJ1-3, with TRBD1 matching over 11 bases. CDR3 length equals 14 residues. Germline V gene lookup returns CDR1 LNHDA and CDR2 SQIVND (reference sequence). Unmatched junction bases numbered 6, after V lost 10 bases and J lost 4 bases. CDR3 DNA: TGTGCCACCGCGGACAGGGGGCTAGGAAACACCATATATTTT. This encodes CATADRGLGNTIYF.

This clonotype was seen a few times. The chain joins TRBV12-3 or TRBV12-4 to TRBJ2-3; D is tentatively TRBD1 or TRBD2 (5 bases each). The CDR3 is 18 amino acids. The ends were cut back, 3 bases at V and 4 bases at J, with 23 bases in the middle. The CDR3: CASSLPRGVGTLSDTQYF. As DNA, the CDR3 is TGTGCCAGCAGTTTGCCCAGAGGGGTCGGTACCCTATCAGATACGCAGTATTTT.

The V and J genes are TRBV30 and TRBJ2-2; D is uncertain. The CDR3 loop spans 12 amino acids. Trimming took 1 base from V and 4 from J, leaving 4 bases between them. Germline CDR1 GTSNPN, CDR2 SVGIG (reference sequence). The CDR3 DNA is TGTGCCTGGAGTGGCCCCACCGGGGAGCTGTTTTTT. It specifies CAWSGPTGELFF. The variable domain in full, completed from reference TRBV30 and TRBJ2-2, reads SQTIHQWPATLVQPVGSPLSLECTVEGTSNPNLYWYRQAAGRGLQLLFYSVGIGQISSEVPQNLSASRPQDRQFILSSKKLLLSDSGFYLCAWSGPTGELFFGEGSRLTVL.

The table lists this clonotype with many counts. The chain employs TRBV20-1 and TRBJ2-5; 7 positions agree with TRBD1. Germline trimming cut 5 bases from V and 4 bases from J; bases unmatched to any gene: 13. Germline V lookup: CDR1 DFQATT, CDR2 SNEGSKA (reference sequence). The CDR3 covers 15 residues. This chain's CDR3 is CSAPFVRQGRETQYF. The CDR3 DNA sequence: TGCAGTGCTCCGTTCGTACGACAGGGCAGAGAGACCCAGTACTTC.

This sequence joins TRBV11-2 and TRBJ1-1; D is undetermined. This CDR3 is 12 amino acids long. Trimming took off 8 bases at V and 10 bases at J, with 17 bases between the two ends. Germline V CDR1 and CDR2: SGHAT, FQNNGV. The CDR3 sequence is CASRYHLMTAFF. The CDR3 DNA sequence: TGTGCCAGCCGCTACCATCTTATGACAGCTTTCTTT.

This clonotype was seen ten or more times. The rearrangement links TRBV2 to TRBJ1-1, with no clear D. CDR1 is SNHLY and CDR2 is FYNNEI in the germline V gene. The length of the CDR3 is 14 residues. With 4 bases removed from V and 7 bases from J, the gap between germline ends came to 16 bases. CDR3 region: CASSVDVGQNEAFF. DNA for the CDR3: TGTGCCAGCAGTGTCGATGTCGGCCAAAATGAAGCTTTCTTT.

The rearrangement uses TRBV7-8 and TRBJ1-2; no firm D call. This CDR3 has 13 residues. Germline V gene data show CDR1 as SGHVS and CDR2 as FQNEAQ. The ends were cut back, 1 base at V and 8 bases at J, with 11 bases in the middle. The CDR3 reads CASSLGEGGGYTF. CDR3 DNA: TGTGCCAGCAGCTTAGGGGAGGGTGGGGGCTACACCTTC.

This clonotype showed up many times. The V gene is TRBV13, the J gene TRBJ2-7; D remains unclear. V was shortened by 5 bases and J by 6 bases, with 11 bases between the two germline ends. The CDR3 has 12 residues. Per germline, CDR1 PRHDT and CDR2 FYEKMQ (reference sequence). CDR3 sequence (DNA): TGTGCCAGCAGCGAAGGACGTCGCGAGCAGTACTTC. Residues: CASSEGRREQYF. The complete variable domain, with remaining parts taken from reference TRBV13 and TRBJ2-7, reads AAGVIQSPRHLIKEKRETATLKCYPIPRHDTVYWYQQGPGQDPQFLISFYEKMQSDKGSIPDRFSAQQFSDYHSELNMSSLELGDSALYFCASSEGRREQYFGPGTRLTVT.

The chain is built from TRBV29-1 and TRBJ2-7; possibly TRBD2 for D (6 bases). V was cut by 7 bases and J by 0 bases, with 25 bases left in between. Germline-derived CDR1 and CDR2 are SQVTM and ANQGSEA. The length of the CDR3 is 17 residues. For the CDR3, the DNA is TGCAGCGCCCAAAGGGCTGGGAGCGGGTGGAGCTCCTACGAGCAGTACTTC. Protein: CSAQRAGSGWSSYEQYF.

As for this clonotype: A read error may explain this, as a much larger clone is one base away. J is TRBJ1-5 and V is TRBV18; D possibly corresponds to TRBD1 (6 bases). The CDR3 is 14 amino acids. The germline CDR1 and CDR2 sequences are KGHSH and LQKENI. DNA for the CDR3: TGTGCCAGCTCCCGCGACCCTTGGGGGCAGCCCCGGCATTTT. As protein: CASSRDPWGQPRHF.

This clonotype was observed a few times. The rearrangement joins TRBV18 to TRBJ2-3; TRBD2 aligns across 12 bases. After removal of 6 bases from V and 5 bases from J, the junction contained 6 bases not matched to a gene. The CDR3 length is 15 residues. CDR1 is KGHSH and CDR2 is LQKENI in the germline V gene. The CDR3: CASSPSGLAGDTQYF. The CDR3 nucleotides are TGTGCCAGCTCCCCATCGGGACTAGCGGGAGATACGCAGTATTTT.

This sequence joins TRBV28 and TRBJ1-2, with a possible D match to TRBD1 (6 bases). V lost 2 bases and J lost 6, with 16 bases in between. The germline gives CDR1 MDHEN, CDR2 SYDVKM. This CDR3 spans 15 amino acids. The CDR3 reads CASSLVFEGGDGYTF. The CDR3 region has the DNA TGTGCCAGCAGTTTAGTTTTCGAGGGGGGAGATGGCTACACCTTC.

This clonotype was seen ten or more times. This chain connects TRBV11-3 to TRBJ1-3; 9 positions match TRBD1. The CDR3 runs to 17 residues. Germline CDR1 and CDR2: SGHNT and YENEEA. The junction had 9 bases not matched to a gene; V was cut back by 1 base and J by 5 bases. The CDR3 coding sequence is TGTGCCAGCAGCTTAGGAAGCCCCGGGACAGGGAGAAACACCATATATTTT. Amino acids: CASSLGSPGTGRNTIYF. The full variable domain, rest sourced from reference TRBV11-3 and TRBJ1-3, is EAGVVQSPRYKIIEKKQPVAFWCNPISGHNTLYWYLQNLGQGPELLIRYENEEAVDDSQLPKDRFSAERLKGVDSTLKIQPAELGDSAVYLCASSLGSPGTGRNTIYFGEGSWLTVV.

The sample holds a few counts of this clonotype. This chain connects TRBV28 to TRBJ2-6; D might be TRBD1 (6 bases). V lost 0 bases, J lost 0 bases, and 21 bases lay in between. This CDR3 has 21 amino acids. The germline CDR1 and CDR2 sequences are MDHEN and SYDVKM. The CDR3 protein is CASSLWGHRVLKSSGANVLTF. In DNA, the CDR3 is TGTGCCAGCAGTTTATGGGGTCACAGGGTACTAAAGAGCTCTGGGGCCAACGTCCTGACTTTC. Supplemented by reference TRBV28 and TRBJ2-6, the full variable domain reads DVKVTQSSRYLVKRTGEKVFLECVQDMDHENMFWYRQDPGLGLRLIYFSYDVKMKEKGDIPEGYSVSREKKERFSLILESASTNQTSMYLCASSLWGHRVLKSSGANVLTFGAGSRLTVL.